These 22 T cell receptor beta chains were all obtained from the same sample, sequenced in a study of regulatory T cells in long-lasting Graves disease. Regarding time point: persistent/refractory GD, antithyroid drugs over 5 years with positive TRAb. RNA extracted from PBMCs served as the sequencing template. Arm-PCR of CDR3 regions with iRepertoire HTBI primers generated TCR beta libraries. TCRdb re-derived calls from the multiplex PCR reads in MiXCR, one entry per CDR3 protein. The sample records a few hundred thousand distinct CDR3 sequences, around a quarter being singletons. The sample here was peripheral blood mononuclear cells (PBMCs), taken when the disease was refractory, from a patient treated with antithyroid drugs. The receptors were gathered from a female donor with Graves disease.

This clonotype was counted between two and nine times. This chain links TRBV24-1 with TRBJ2-2; TRBD2 aligns across 7 bases. In germline, CDR1 is KGHDR, CDR2 SFDVKD. The junction had 12 bases not matched to a gene; V was cut back by 3 bases and J by 3 bases. This CDR3 contains 18 residues. This CDR3 is CATSDPKRAGVDTGELFF. For the CDR3, the DNA is TGTGCCACCAGTGATCCTAAAAGGGCGGGAGTGGACACCGGGGAGCTGTTTTTT.

This clonotype was found a few times. V and J are TRBV6-2 or TRBV6-3 and TRBJ2-2; 8 bases are shared with TRBD2. Germline assignment: CDR1 MNHEY and CDR2 SVGEGT. The V gene end was trimmed by 5 bases and the J gene end by 4 bases; junction bases not matched to a gene: 9. The CDR3 sequence is 16 residues long. For the CDR3, the DNA is TGTGCCAGCAGTCAGAAAGCGGGAGTGGGCACCGGGGAGCTGTTTTTT. Its protein is CASSQKAGVGTGELFF.

This clonotype was observed a few times. V usage is TRBV20-1 and J usage is TRBJ2-3, with D perhaps matching TRBD2 (5 bases). The CDR3 has 14 amino acids. In germline, CDR1 is DFQATT, CDR2 SNEGSKA (reference sequence). Trimming stripped 2 bases from V and 1 base from J, with 10 bases between. This chain's CDR3 is CSARMGAGTDTQYF. CDR3 nucleotides: TGCAGTGCTAGAATGGGAGCGGGCACAGATACGCAGTATTTT.

The CDR3 spells CASSMDETGGNEQYF. The CDR3 nucleotides are TGTGCCAGTAGTATGGACGAGACAGGGGGCAACGAGCAGTACTTC. This chain joins TRBV19 and TRBJ2-7, with TRBD1 matching over 10 bases. Germline V gene data show CDR1 as LNHDA and CDR2 as SQIVND (reference sequence). With 3 bases clipped from V and 5 bases from J, the junction kept 7 bases outside the gene matches. The CDR3 has 15 amino acids. Complete variable domain (other parts from reference TRBV19 and TRBJ2-7): DGGITQSPKYLFRKEGQNVTLSCEQNLNHDAMYWYRQDPGQGLRLIYYSQIVNDFQKGDIAEGYSVSREKKESFPLTVTSAQKNPTAFYLCASSMDETGGNEQYFGPGTRLTVT.

This clonotype was seen a few times. The chain uses TRBV18 and TRBJ2-7, with D possibly matching TRBD1 (5 bases). The CDR3 loop spans 15 amino acids. CDR1 is KGHSH and CDR2 is LQKENI in the germline V gene. V was trimmed by 3 bases and J by 4 bases, leaving 16 bases between them. The CDR3 protein is CASSPSAQGNYEQYF. For the CDR3, the DNA is TGTGCCAGCTCACCTTCCGCCCAGGGTAATTACGAGCAGTACTTC.

This clonotype has a handful of counts. A junction boundary mismatches the germline segment, possibly from a read error. The chain carries TRBV7-7 and TRBJ2-5; TRBD1 matches 7 bases. This CDR3 comprises 16 residues. Germline lookup yields CDR1 SSHAT and CDR2 FNYEAQ (reference sequence). The DNA of the CDR3 is TGTGCTAGCAGCTTATTGAGTGGGACAGTCGGGGAGACCCAGTACTTC. Its translation is CASSLLSGTVGETQYF.

The table lists this clonotype with many counts. The chain has TRBV7-9 and TRBJ2-7; D is unresolved. Between the trimmed V and J ends, which lost 1 base and 6 bases, there was a span of 7 bases. Germline lookup yields CDR1 SEHNR and CDR2 FQNEAQ (reference sequence). This CDR3 comprises 12 residues. The CDR3 loop reads CASSLDVGEQYF. As DNA, the CDR3 is TGTGCCAGCAGCTTAGATGTGGGCGAGCAGTACTTC.

This clonotype was detected ten times or more. The V gene is TRBV28, the J gene TRBJ2-5, with 7 nucleotides matching TRBD2. V was clipped by 4 bases and J by 2 bases; unmatched bases: 7. Germline CDR1 and CDR2: MDHEN and SYDVKM. The CDR3 runs 15 residues. The CDR3 here is CASSSVVGGQETQYF. CDR3 in DNA: TGTGCCAGCAGTTCCGTTGTGGGAGGGCAAGAGACCCAGTACTTC.

This chain connects TRBV20-1 to TRBJ1-2; D perhaps matches TRBD1 (6 bases). This CDR3 has 11 residues. Looked up from germline, CDR1 is DFQATT and CDR2 is SNEGSKA (reference sequence). Deletions cut 3 bases from V and 8 bases from J, with 10 bases between. The CDR3 region is CSASPGEGYTF. As DNA, the CDR3 is TGCAGTGCTAGCCCAGGGGAAGGCTACACCTTC.

This clonotype was counted a few times. This chain links TRBV12-3 or TRBV12-4 with TRBJ1-5; 10 bases are shared with TRBD1. The ends lost 6 bases at V and 7 bases at J; junction bases unmatched: 3. The CDR3 has 13 residues. The CDR3 coding sequence is TGTGCCAGCAGGGGACAGGGGTCACAGCCCCAGCATTTT. It translates to CASRGQGSQPQHF.

At least ten counts were recorded for this clonotype. The rearrangement joins TRBV2 to TRBJ1-2; 7 positions match TRBD1. J lost 8 bases, V lost 9 bases, and 9 bases had no gene match. Germline CDR1 reads SNHLY; CDR2 reads FYNNEI. CDR3 size: 12 residues. The CDR3 region has the DNA TGTGCCAGGACCGAAGACAGGGACGGCTACACCTTC. This encodes CARTEDRDGYTF.

This clonotype was recorded a few times. The V gene is TRBV19, the J gene TRBJ2-1; D is perhaps TRBD2 (5 bases). In germline, CDR1 is LNHDA, CDR2 SQIVND (reference sequence). V was pared by 6 bases and J by 4 bases, with 16 bases between. This CDR3 has 15 residues. In DNA form, the CDR3 reads TGTGCCAGTAGCTCTAGCAGCAGAATATACAATGAGCAGTTCTTC. Translating it yields CASSSSSRIYNEQFF.

This clonotype was seen at least ten times. This chain connects TRBV11-2 to TRBJ2-5; D ambiguous. Germline values: CDR1 SGHAT, CDR2 FQNNGV. There are 13 residues in the CDR3. Between the trimmed V and J ends, which lost 0 bases and 2 bases, there was a span of 4 bases. In DNA, the CDR3 is TGTGCCAGCAGCTTAGAGCCGCAAGAGACCCAGTACTTC. Amino acids: CASSLEPQETQYF.

This clonotype was observed a few times. The chain has TRBV28 and TRBJ2-7; TRBD1 might be the D (6 bases). The germline CDR1 and CDR2 sequences are MDHEN and SYDVKM. The CDR3 spans 14 residues. The V gene lost 2 bases and the J gene lost 4 bases, with 12 bases spanning the gap. CDR3 region: CASSLTGPTYEQYF. Written as DNA, the CDR3 is TGTGCCAGCAGTTTAACAGGGCCCACGTACGAGCAGTACTTC.

The chain recombines TRBV5-1 with TRBJ2-7, with a tentative D call TRBD1 (6 bases). V lost 3 bases and J lost 2, with 15 bases in between. CDR1 and CDR2 from the germline V gene are SGHRS and YFSETQ. The CDR3 is 15 residues long. The CDR3 nucleotides are TGCGCCAGCAGCTCTCCGGGACATCTTACCTACGAGCAGTACTTC. Translating gives CASSSPGHLTYEQYF.

The sample holds many counts of this clonotype. The CDR3 reads CASSYSISQHYGYTF. In nucleotides, the CDR3 is TGTGCCAGCAGTTACTCGATCTCCCAGCACTATGGCTACACCTTC. The chain has TRBV6-5 and TRBJ1-2, with D uncertain. The CDR3 is made up of 15 amino acids. With 0 bases removed from V and 3 bases from J, the gap between germline ends came to 11 bases. CDR1 is MNHEY and CDR2 is SVGAGI in the germline V gene.

Remarks on this clonotype: A much larger clone differs from this one at a single base, so this may be a read error. This likely comes from a read error, as the CDR3 has no conserved phenylalanine or tryptophan at its end. The genes are TRBV12-3 or TRBV12-4 and TRBJ2-7, with TRBD1 identical over 8 bases. The CDR3 sequence is 17 residues long. J lost 0 bases, V lost 5 bases, and 12 bases had no gene match. The CDR3 DNA is TGTGCCAGCAGTCCCCAGCCCAAGACAGGGGCCTCCTACGAGCAGTACCTC. Amino acid sequence: CASSPQPKTGASYEQYL.

This clonotype was seen more than once but under ten times. The V call is TRBV28, the J call TRBJ2-1, with D possibly TRBD2 on 5 matching bases. CDR1 MDHEN and CDR2 SYDVKM come from the germline V gene. The CDR3 runs to 14 residues. V lost 6 bases to trimming and J lost 0 bases, with 9 bases between them. The chain's CDR3 is CASSEGFSYNEQFF. Here the CDR3 DNA reads TGTGCCAGCAGCGAGGGTTTCTCCTACAATGAGCAGTTCTTC.

The chain employs TRBV29-1 and TRBJ2-7; the match to TRBD1 covers 10 bases. The CDR3 sequence is 14 residues long. Germline trimming cut 4 bases from V and 5 bases from J; bases unmatched to any gene: 8. CDR1 SQVTM and CDR2 ANQGSEA come from the germline V gene. The CDR3 bases are TGCAGCGTTGGGCCCCGGGACAGGGGCAACGAGCAGTACTTC. Amino acid sequence: CSVGPRDRGNEQYF.

There are many counts of this clonotype. This sequence joins TRBV2 and TRBJ2-5; 7 nucleotides match TRBD1. This CDR3 spans 16 amino acids. The germline gives CDR1 SNHLY, CDR2 FYNNEI. J lost 4 bases, V lost 1 base, and 9 bases had no gene match. The CDR3 DNA sequence: TGTGCCAGCAGTGAAGAGGGGGCAGGGGTGAGAGAGACCCAGTACTTC. This translates into CASSEEGAGVRETQYF. The full variable domain, in which reference TRBV2 and TRBJ2-5 provide the parts outside the CDR3, is EPEVTQTPSHQVTQMGQEVILRCVPISNHLYFYWYRQILGQKVEFLVSFYNNEISEKSEIFDDQFSVERPDGSNFTLKIRSTKLEDSAMYFCASSEEGAGVRETQYFGPGTRLLVL.

The chain combines TRBV6-2 or TRBV6-3 with TRBJ1-1; no clear D gene. V lost 8 bases to trimming and J lost 6 bases, with 10 bases between them. CDR1 and CDR2 from the germline V gene are MNHEY and SVGEGT. The CDR3 totals 11 residues. The CDR3 here is CASGSVAEAFF. DNA for the CDR3: TGTGCCAGCGGATCGGTAGCTGAAGCTTTCTTT.

Notes on this clonotype: The conserved phenylalanine or tryptophan normally closing the CDR3 is absent here, so this likely arose from a read error. The V and J genes are TRBV19 and TRBJ2-7; TRBD1 aligns across 7 bases. The CDR3 totals 16 residues. CDR1 LNHDA and CDR2 SQIVND come from the germline V gene (reference sequence). V was pared by 6 bases and J by 4 bases, with 15 bases of the junction left unmatched. In nucleotides, the CDR3 is TGTGCCAGTAGGAAAGCCGGGACAGCCACCGCTTACGAGCAGTACTGC. Amino acids: CASRKAGTATAYEQYC.